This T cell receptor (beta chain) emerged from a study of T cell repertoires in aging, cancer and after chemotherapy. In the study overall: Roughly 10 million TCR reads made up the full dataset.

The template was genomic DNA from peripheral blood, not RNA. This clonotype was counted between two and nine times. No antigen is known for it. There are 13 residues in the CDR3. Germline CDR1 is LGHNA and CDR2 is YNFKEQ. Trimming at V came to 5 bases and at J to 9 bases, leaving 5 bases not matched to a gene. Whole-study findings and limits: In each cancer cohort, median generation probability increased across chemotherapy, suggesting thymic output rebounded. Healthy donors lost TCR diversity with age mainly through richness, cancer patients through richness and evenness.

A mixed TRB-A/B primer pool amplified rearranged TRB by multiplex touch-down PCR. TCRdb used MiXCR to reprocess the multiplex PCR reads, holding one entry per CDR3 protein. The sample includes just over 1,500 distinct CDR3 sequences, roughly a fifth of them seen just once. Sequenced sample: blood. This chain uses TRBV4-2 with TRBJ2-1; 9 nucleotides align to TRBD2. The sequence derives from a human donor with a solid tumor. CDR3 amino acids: CASSTPSGAEQFF. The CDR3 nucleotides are TGTGCCAGCAGCACCCCTAGCGGGGCTGAGCAGTTCTTC.